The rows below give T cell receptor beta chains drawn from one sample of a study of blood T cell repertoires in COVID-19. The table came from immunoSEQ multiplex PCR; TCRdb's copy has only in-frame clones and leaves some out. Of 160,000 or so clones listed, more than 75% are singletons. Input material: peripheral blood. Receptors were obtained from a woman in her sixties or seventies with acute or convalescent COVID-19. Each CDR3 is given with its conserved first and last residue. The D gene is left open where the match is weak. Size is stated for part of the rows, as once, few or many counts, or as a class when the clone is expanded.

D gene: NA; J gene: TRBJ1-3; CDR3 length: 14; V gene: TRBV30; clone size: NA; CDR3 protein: CAWSDGVAGNTIYF; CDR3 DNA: TGTGCCTGGAGTGACGGGGTTGCTGGAAACACCATATATTTT
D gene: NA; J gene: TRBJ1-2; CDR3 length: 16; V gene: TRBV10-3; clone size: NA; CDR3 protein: CAISESTRRNNYGYTF; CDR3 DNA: TGTGCCATCAGTGAGTCGACTCGGCGGAATAACTATGGCTACACCTTC
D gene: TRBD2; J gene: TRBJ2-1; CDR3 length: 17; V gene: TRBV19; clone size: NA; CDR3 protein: CASSIAVSLAGNNEQFF; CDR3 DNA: TGTGCCAGTAGTATTGCCGTTAGCCTAGCGGGCAACAATGAGCAGTTCTTC
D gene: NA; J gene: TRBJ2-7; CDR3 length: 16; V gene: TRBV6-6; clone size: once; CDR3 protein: CASSGPNRALLTEQYF; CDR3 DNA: TGTGCCAGCAGTGGACCAAACAGGGCCCTCCTCACCGAGCAGTACTTC
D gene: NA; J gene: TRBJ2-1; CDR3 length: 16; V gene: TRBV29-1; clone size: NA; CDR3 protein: CSVDDQRRGTYNEQFF; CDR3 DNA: TGCAGCGTTGATGACCAACGGAGGGGAACCTACAATGAGCAGTTCTTC
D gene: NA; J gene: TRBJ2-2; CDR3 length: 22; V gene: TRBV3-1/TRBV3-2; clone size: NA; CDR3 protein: CASSQRGDYGTGWLAGTGELFF; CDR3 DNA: TGTGCCAGCAGCCAGCGGGGGGATTACGGGACAGGGTGGCTAGCGGGCACCGGGGAGCTGTTTTTT
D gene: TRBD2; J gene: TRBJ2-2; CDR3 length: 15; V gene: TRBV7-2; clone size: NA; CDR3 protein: CASSKTGTSGGELFF; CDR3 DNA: TGTGCCAGCAGTAAGACCGGGACTAGCGGGGGGGAGCTGTTTTTT
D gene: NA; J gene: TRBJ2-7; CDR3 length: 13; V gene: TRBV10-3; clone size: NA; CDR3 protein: CAISFGQGYEQYF; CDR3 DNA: TGTGCCATCAGTTTCGGGCAGGGCTACGAGCAGTACTTC
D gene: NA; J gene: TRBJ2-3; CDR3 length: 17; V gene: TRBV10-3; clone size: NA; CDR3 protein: CAISGKQGLGPTDTQYF; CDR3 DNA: TGTGCCATCAGTGGGAAACAGGGTTTAGGGCCCACAGATACGCAGTATTTT
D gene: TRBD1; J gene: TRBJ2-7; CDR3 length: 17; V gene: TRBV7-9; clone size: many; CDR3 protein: CASSLGRGTGKSYEQYF; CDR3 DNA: TGTGCCAGCAGCTTAGGCCGGGGGACAGGGAAGTCCTACGAGCAGTACTTC
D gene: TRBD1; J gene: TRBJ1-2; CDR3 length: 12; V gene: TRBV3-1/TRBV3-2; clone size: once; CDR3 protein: CASSLTGTGYTF; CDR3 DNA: TGTGCCAGCAGCCTGACAGGGACTGGCTACACCTTC